This T cell receptor (beta chain) was observed in a study of shared clonotypes between healthy human individuals. There are 14 residues in the CDR3. V shed 0 bases and J shed 7 bases, with 10 bases lying between them. CDR1 SEHNR and CDR2 FQNEAQ come from the germline V gene (reference sequence). Points on this clone: Its antigen is unidentified.

Findings and caveats of the study: Compared with memory subsets, naive subsets generally had larger estimated richness. Among non-shared clonotypes, generation probabilities were lower than among those shared by all four donors.

Cells designated naive CD8 were CD45RO-negative and were positively selected for CCR7, with terminally differentiated effector memory CD45RA+ cells excluded. The assay was immunoSEQ multiplex PCR, and TCRdb's table has in-frame clones only and misses some. The repertoire has under 2,000,000 clones, roughly 95% of them found once; the top ten carry 0.95% to 1.5%. This receptor was identified in a young man in good health. The chain carries TRBV7-9 and TRBJ2-1, with a weak D call TRBD1 (6 bases). Input material: naive CD8+ T cells sorted from blood. The CDR3 DNA reads as TGTGCCAGCAGCTTAGCACAGGGTTGGAATGAGCAGTTCTTC. It encodes CASSLAQGWNEQFF.